One sample yielded the 10 T cell receptor beta chains listed below, sequenced in a study of T cell repertoires in cytomegalovirus infection. TCRdb used MiXCR to reprocess the reads, holding one entry per CDR3 protein. The sample yields over 150,000 distinct CDR3 sequences, approximately 18% seen once. Sequenced material: CD8+ T cells from PBMCs. Receptors were obtained from a human donor in good health (CMV status not recorded). Some clones in this sample may be carry-over from other donors' samples.

This chain connects TRBV20-1 to TRBJ2-1; 14 nucleotides agree with TRBD2. The CDR3 totals 15 residues. Losses at the gene ends were 2 bases for V and 9 bases for J; bases not matched to a gene: 6. Germline lookup yields CDR1 DFQATT and CDR2 SNEGSKA (reference sequence). In nucleotides, the CDR3 is TGCAGTGCTAGATCCGCGGGACTAGCGGGGGCTGAGCAGTTCTTC. This gives the protein CSARSAGLAGAEQFF.

The genes are TRBV29-1 and TRBJ2-1; D is unclear. There are 12 residues in the CDR3. Trimming removed 6 bases from V and 4 bases from J, with 10 bases in between. CDR1 is SQVTM and CDR2 is ANQGSEA in the germline V gene. The CDR3 nucleotides are TGCAGCGTCAACCCTCGGTACAATGAGCAGTTCTTC. Residues: CSVNPRYNEQFF.

The J gene is TRBJ1-1, the V gene TRBV7-2; the D gene is possibly TRBD1 (6 bases). CDR3 size: 14 residues. In germline, CDR1 is SGHTA, CDR2 FQGNSA. Trimming took off 5 bases at V and 11 bases at J, with 21 bases between the two ends. CDR3 nucleotides: TGTGCCAGCAGCGCGAGCGGGGGCCGCTTCTGGGCTTTCTTT. Translating gives CASSASGGRFWAFF.

The V gene is TRBV7-9, the J gene TRBJ1-2; perhaps TRBD1 as D (6 bases). This CDR3 has 11 amino acids. Germline-derived CDR1 and CDR2 are SEHNR and FQNEAQ (reference sequence). Trimming left V 4 bases short and J 8 bases short, with 8 bases between. CDR3 amino acids: CASSYRDGYTF. The CDR3 region has the DNA TGTGCCAGCAGCTACAGGGACGGCTACACCTTC.

This clonotype was recorded at least ten times. The gene calls are TRBV19 and TRBJ1-1; 11 bases line up with TRBD1. CDR3 length: 15 amino acids. J gave up 4 bases and V 9 bases, and 10 bases lay outside the gene matches. CDR1 is LNHDA and CDR2 is SQIVND in the germline V gene (reference sequence). The DNA of the CDR3 is TGTGCCAGCCAGATAAGAGGGACAGGGGGCACTGAAGCTTTCTTT. It encodes CASQIRGTGGTEAFF.

V usage is TRBV20-1 and J usage is TRBJ2-7; 8 bases are shared with TRBD2. Germline V gene data show CDR1 as DFQATT and CDR2 as SNEGSKA (reference sequence). V gave up 5 bases and J gave up 4 bases; unmatched junction bases: 13. CDR3 length equals 15 residues. CDR3 loop: CSAGPGLGAGYEQYF. The CDR3 coding sequence is TGCAGTGCTGGACCGGGACTAGGGGCAGGTTACGAGCAGTACTTC.

This clonotype appeared a few times. The V call is TRBV20-1, the J call TRBJ2-7; the match to TRBD2 covers 13 bases. This CDR3 spans 16 amino acids. J was trimmed by 3 bases and V by 5 bases; bases with no gene match: 10. Germline CDR1 DFQATT, CDR2 SNEGSKA (reference sequence). The CDR3 loop is CSAPRLAGGRRYEQYF. CDR3 bases: TGCAGTGCTCCTAGACTAGCGGGGGGTAGGCGCTACGAGCAGTACTTC.

This clonotype was seen a handful of times. J is TRBJ2-7 and V is TRBV23-1, with 8 nucleotides matching TRBD1. TRBV23-1 is classed as an ORF, of uncertain function. This CDR3 has 15 amino acids. The V and J ends lost 2 bases and 5 bases, in that order; junction bases with no gene match: 8. CDR3 sequence: CASSQMRQGANEQYF. CDR3 DNA sequence: TGCGCCAGCAGTCAAATGAGGCAGGGGGCAAACGAGCAGTACTTC.

This clonotype was observed a few times. The V and J genes are TRBV11-2 and TRBJ2-7; D is uncertain. Germline CDR1 SGHAT, CDR2 FQNNGV. V shed 4 bases and J shed 1 base, with 14 bases lying between them. The CDR3 loop spans 15 amino acids. The CDR3 sequence: CASSSTRLPSYEQYF. The DNA of the CDR3 is TGTGCCAGCAGCTCCACTCGACTGCCTTCCTACGAGCAGTACTTC.

The chain combines TRBV7-8 with TRBJ1-4; D gene ambiguous. The CDR3 length is 15 residues. Trimming removed 2 bases at V and 8 bases at J, with 15 bases between. The germline gives CDR1 SGHVS, CDR2 FQNEAQ. The CDR3 DNA reads as TGTGCCAGCAGCTTATTCACCGGACCGGGGGAAAAACTGTTTTTT. Its protein product is CASSLFTGPGEKLFF.